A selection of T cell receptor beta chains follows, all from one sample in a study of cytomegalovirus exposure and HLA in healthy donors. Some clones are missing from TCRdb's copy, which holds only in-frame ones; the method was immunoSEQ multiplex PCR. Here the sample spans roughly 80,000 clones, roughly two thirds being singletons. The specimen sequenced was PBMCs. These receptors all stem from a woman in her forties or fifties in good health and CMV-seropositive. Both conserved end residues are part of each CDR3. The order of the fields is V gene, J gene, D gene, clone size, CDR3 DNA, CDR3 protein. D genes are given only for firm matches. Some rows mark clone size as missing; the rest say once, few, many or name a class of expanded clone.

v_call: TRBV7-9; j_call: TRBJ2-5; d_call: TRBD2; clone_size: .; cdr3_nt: TGTGCCAGCAGCTTTCAAGCGGGGGGCAGAGAGACCCAGTACTTC; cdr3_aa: CASSFQAGGRETQYF
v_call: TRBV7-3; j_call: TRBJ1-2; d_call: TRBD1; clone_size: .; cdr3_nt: TGTGCCAGCAGCCCACAGGGGGCGCGTTCCTATGGCTACACCTTC; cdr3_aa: CASSPQGARSYGYTF
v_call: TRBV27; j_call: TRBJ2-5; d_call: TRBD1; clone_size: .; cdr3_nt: TGTGCCAGCAGCAGGGACAGGGATCAAGAGACCCAGTACTTC; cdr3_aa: CASSRDRDQETQYF
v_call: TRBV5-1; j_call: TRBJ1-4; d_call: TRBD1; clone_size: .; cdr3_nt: TGCGCCAGCAGCTCCCGGAGGGGGCCCCGTTTAGGAAACGAAAAACTGTTTTTT; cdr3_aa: CASSSRRGPRLGNEKLFF
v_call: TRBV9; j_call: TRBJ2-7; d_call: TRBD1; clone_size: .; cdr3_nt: TGTGCCAGCAGCGCCAGCGCCGGGACAGGTTACTACGAGCAGTACTTC; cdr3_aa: CASSASAGTGYYEQYF
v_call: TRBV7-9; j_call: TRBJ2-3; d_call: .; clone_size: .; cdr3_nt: TGTGCCAGCAGCTTTGCGTCCACAGATACGCAGTATTTT; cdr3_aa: CASSFASTDTQYF
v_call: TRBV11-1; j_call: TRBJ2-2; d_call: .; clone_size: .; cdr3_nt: TGTGCCAGCAGCTCTATCAGGGGGAACACCGGGGAGCTGTTTTTT; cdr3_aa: CASSSIRGNTGELFF
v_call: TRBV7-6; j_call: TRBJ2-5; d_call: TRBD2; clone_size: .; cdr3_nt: TGTGCCAGCAGCTCCGCGGGGGGGGAGACCCAGTACTTC; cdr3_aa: CASSSAGGETQYF
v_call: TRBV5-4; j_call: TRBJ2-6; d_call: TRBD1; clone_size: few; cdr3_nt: TGTGCCAGCAGCCCGGAAGTAGGGACAGCTGGGGCCAACGTCCTGACTTTC; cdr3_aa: CASSPEVGTAGANVLTF
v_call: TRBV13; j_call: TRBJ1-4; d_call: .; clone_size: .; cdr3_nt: TGTGCCAGCAGCCGTTCCTCCGGAAAACTGTTTTTT; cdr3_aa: CASSRSSGKLFF
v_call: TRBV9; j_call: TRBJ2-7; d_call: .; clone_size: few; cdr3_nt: TGTGCCAGCAGCACCTACGATGGTGACGAGCAGTACTTC; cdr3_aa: CASSTYDGDEQYF
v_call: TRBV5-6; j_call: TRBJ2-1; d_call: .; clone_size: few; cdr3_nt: TGTGCCAGCAGCGCTGCGGGGCCCTACAATGAGCAGTTCTTC; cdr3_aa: CASSAAGPYNEQFF
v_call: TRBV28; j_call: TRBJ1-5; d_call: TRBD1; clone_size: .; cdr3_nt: TGTGCCAGCAGTCCCTCACAACAGGGGTATTTTCAGCCCCAGCATTTT; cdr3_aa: CASSPSQQGYFQPQHF
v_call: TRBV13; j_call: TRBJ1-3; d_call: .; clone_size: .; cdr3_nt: TGTGCCAGCAGCTTCGGCTCTGGAAACACCATATATTTT; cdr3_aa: CASSFGSGNTIYF
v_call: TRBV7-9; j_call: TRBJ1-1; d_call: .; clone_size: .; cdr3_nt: TGTGCCAGCAGTAGAAAGAACACTGAAGCTTTCTTT; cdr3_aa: CASSRKNTEAFF
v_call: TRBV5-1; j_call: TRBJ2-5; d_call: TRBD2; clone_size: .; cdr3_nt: TGCGCCAGCAGATTCGCCCTAGCGGGGGGTGAAGAGACCCAGTACTTC; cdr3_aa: CASRFALAGGEETQYF
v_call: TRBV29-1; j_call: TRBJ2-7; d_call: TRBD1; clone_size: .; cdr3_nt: TGCAGCGCCTTGACCGGGACAGGGAAATACGAGCAGTACTTC; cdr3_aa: CSALTGTGKYEQYF
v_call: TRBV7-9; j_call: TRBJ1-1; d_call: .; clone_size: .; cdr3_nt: TGTGCCAGCAGCTCGATACTCACTTCATATTTGGCTTTCTTT; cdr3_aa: CASSSILTSYLAFF
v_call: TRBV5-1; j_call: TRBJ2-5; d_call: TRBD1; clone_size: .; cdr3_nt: TGCGCCAGCAGCTTGGGGGACAGGGCCCGGGAGACCCAGTACTTC; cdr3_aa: CASSLGDRARETQYF
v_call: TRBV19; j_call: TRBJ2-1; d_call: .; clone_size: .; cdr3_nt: TGTGCCAGTAGTGAAAGGAGAGCAGGGTCCTACAATGAGCAGTTCTTC; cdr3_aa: CASSERRAGSYNEQFF
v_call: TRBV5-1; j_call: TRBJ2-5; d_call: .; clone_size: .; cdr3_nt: TGCGCCAGCAGCTTGGGCTCAGGGTATAGAGAGACCCAGTACTTC; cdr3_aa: CASSLGSGYRETQYF
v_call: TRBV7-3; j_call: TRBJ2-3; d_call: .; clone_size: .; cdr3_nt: TGTGCCAGCAGCTTATCGGGGGGCCCAGATACGCAGTATTTT; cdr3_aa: CASSLSGGPDTQYF
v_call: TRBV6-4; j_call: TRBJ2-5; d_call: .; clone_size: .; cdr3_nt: TGTGCCAGCAGTGAGCACCAGGGTCAGACCCAGTACTTC; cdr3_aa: CASSEHQGQTQYF
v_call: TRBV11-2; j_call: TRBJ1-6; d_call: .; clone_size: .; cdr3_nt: TGTGCCAGCAGCTCGGGACAACAGAATTCACCCCTCCACTTT; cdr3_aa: CASSSGQQNSPLHF